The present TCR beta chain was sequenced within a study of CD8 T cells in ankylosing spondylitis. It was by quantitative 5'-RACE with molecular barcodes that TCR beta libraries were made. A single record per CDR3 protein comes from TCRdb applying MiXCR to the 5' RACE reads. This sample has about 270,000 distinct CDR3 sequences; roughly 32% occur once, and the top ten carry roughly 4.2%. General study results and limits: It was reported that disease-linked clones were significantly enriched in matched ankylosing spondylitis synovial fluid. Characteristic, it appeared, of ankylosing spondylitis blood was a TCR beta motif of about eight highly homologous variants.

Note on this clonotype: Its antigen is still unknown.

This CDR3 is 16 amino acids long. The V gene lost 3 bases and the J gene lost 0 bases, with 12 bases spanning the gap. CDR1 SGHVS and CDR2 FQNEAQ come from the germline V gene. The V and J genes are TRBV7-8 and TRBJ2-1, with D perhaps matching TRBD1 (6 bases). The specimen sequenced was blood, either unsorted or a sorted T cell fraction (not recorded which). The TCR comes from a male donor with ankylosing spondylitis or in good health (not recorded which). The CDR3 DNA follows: TGTGCCAGCAGCTTTCTCACAGGGAGCTCCTACAATGAGCAGTTCTTC. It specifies CASSFLTGSSYNEQFF.